The next 27 T cell receptor beta chains were all read from a single sample in a study of spatial heterogeneity in lung cancer. Using its own MiXCR run on the 5' RACE reads, TCRdb lists one record per CDR3 protein. This sample has tens of thousands of distinct CDR3 sequences, with 4.6% found just once. Time point given: sample taken at primary tumor resection. No cell sorting; template was whole RNA from tumor, lung tissue or PBMC. The sample consisted of PBMCs, taken at surgery. These receptors all come from a male donor with early-stage non-small cell lung cancer.

The rearrangement uses TRBV4-3 and TRBJ2-1, with D tentatively TRBD2 (5 bases). The V gene's germline CDR1 is LGHNA and CDR2 YSLEER. The CDR3 sequence is 13 residues long. Trimming took 0 bases from V and 9 from J, leaving 9 bases between them. The DNA of the CDR3 is TGCGCCAGCAGCCAAGATGGAGGATTTGAGCAGTTCTTC. This translates into CASSQDGGFEQFF.

In regard to this clonotype: A much bigger clone sits one base away, suggesting this may be a read error. The V call is TRBV27, the J call TRBJ2-3, with a tentative D call TRBD2 (6 bases). Between the trimmed V and J ends, which lost 3 bases and 2 bases, there was a span of 15 bases. CDR3 length: 16 residues. Germline loops: CDR1 MNHEY, CDR2 SMNVEV (reference sequence). The CDR3, as DNA: TGTGCCAGCAGTTTGGCATCGGGAGTCCTCACAGATACGCAGTATTTT. Translated, it gives CASSLASGVLTDTQYF.

This chain uses TRBV7-2 with TRBJ2-1, with D unresolved. Germline CDR1 is SGHTA and CDR2 is FQGNSA. V lost 1 base and J lost 4, with 8 bases in between. CDR3 length equals 14 residues. In DNA, the CDR3 is TGTGCCAGCAGCTTAGATGGTTTTTACAATGAGCAGTTCTTC. Amino acids: CASSLDGFYNEQFF.

This clonotype was seen many times. CDR3 protein: CASSLRQGDSTPRGQYF. CDR3 DNA sequence: TGTGCCAGCAGCTTACGTCAGGGCGACAGTACCCCCCGGGGGCAGTACTTC. The V gene is TRBV7-6, the J gene TRBJ2-7; D possibly matches TRBD1 or TRBD2 (5 bases each). From germline, CDR1 is SGHVS and CDR2 FNYEAQ. CDR3 length: 17 amino acids. Trimming took off 2 bases at V and 9 bases at J, with 26 bases between the two ends. The variable domain in full, completed from reference TRBV7-6 and TRBJ2-7, reads GAGVSQSPRYKVTKRGQDVALRCDPISGHVSLYWYRQALGQGPEFLTYFNYEAQQDKSGLPNDRFSAERPEGSISTLTIQRTEQRDSAMYRCASSLRQGDSTPRGQYFGPGTRLTVT.

This clonotype has at least ten counts. The chain combines TRBV7-3 with TRBJ1-5; no reliable D call. The V and J ends lost 2 bases and 0 bases respectively, with 8 bases between them. This CDR3 is 15 amino acids long. CDR1 is SGHTA and CDR2 is FQGTGA in the germline V gene. The CDR3 region is CASSLSGTSNQPQHF. CDR3 DNA: TGTGCCAGCAGCTTATCCGGTACTAGCAATCAGCCCCAGCATTTT.

This clonotype has at least ten counts. V gene TRBV5-5 combines with J gene TRBJ2-5; D might be TRBD2 (5 bases). V was cut by 3 bases and J by 4 bases, with 13 bases left in between. Germline V gene lookup returns CDR1 SGHKS and CDR2 YYEKEE (reference sequence). The CDR3 runs to 14 residues. CDR3 protein: CASSWGPAGETQYF. In DNA, the CDR3 is TGTGCCAGCAGCTGGGGTCCCGCGGGAGAGACCCAGTACTTC.

Many counts were recorded for this clonotype. The J gene is TRBJ2-2, the V gene TRBV19; D gene uncertain. This CDR3 has 14 amino acids. Germline CDR1 and CDR2: LNHDA and SQIVND (reference sequence). V was clipped by 5 bases and J by 6 bases, with 13 bases between them. The CDR3 DNA sequence: TGTGCCAGTAGTTGGGCCGCAGTCTCCGGGGAGCTGTTTTTT. Its translation: CASSWAAVSGELFF.

By sample fraction, this clonotype is large. V gene TRBV28 combines with J gene TRBJ2-7, with 8 bases aligning to TRBD2. The trim removed 4 bases at V and 5 bases at J, leaving 7 bases unmatched. CDR1 MDHEN and CDR2 SYDVKM come from the germline V gene. The CDR3 runs 14 residues. The CDR3 spells CASSYLSGMNEQYF. CDR3 coding DNA: TGTGCCAGCAGTTATCTTAGCGGGATGAACGAGCAGTACTTC.

This clonotype came up many times. This chain joins TRBV27 and TRBJ2-5, with a tentative D call TRBD2 (7 bases). The CDR3 runs 19 residues. Trimming stripped 5 bases from V and 0 bases from J, with 25 bases between. The V gene's germline CDR1 is MNHEY and CDR2 SMNVEV (reference sequence). The CDR3: CASSPSFRGGVSDQETQYF. In DNA, the CDR3 is TGTGCCAGCAGTCCGTCTTTTAGGGGGGGCGTCTCGGACCAAGAGACCCAGTACTTC.

This clonotype was counted ten times or more. The chain recombines TRBV14 with TRBJ2-1; a possible D gene is TRBD2 (5 bases). The CDR3 length is 12 residues. Germline V gives CDR1 SGHDN, CDR2 FVKESK. Trimming stripped 4 bases from V and 9 bases from J, with 10 bases between. The CDR3 is CASSPGKGEQFF. CDR3 nucleotides: TGTGCCAGCAGCCCGGGAAAGGGTGAGCAGTTCTTC. Full variable domain (rest looked up from reference TRBV14 and TRBJ2-1): EAGVTQFPSHSVIEKGQTVTLRCDPISGHDNLYWYRRVMGKEIKFLLHFVKESKQDESGMPNNRFLAERTGGTYSTLKVQPAELEDSGVYFCASSPGKGEQFFGPGTRLTVL.

This clonotype was seen ten or more times. The genes are TRBV10-3 and TRBJ1-3, with D perhaps matching TRBD1 (5 bases). Per the germline V gene, CDR1 is ENHRY and CDR2 is SYGVKD. The CDR3 consists of 14 residues. V was cut by 6 bases and J by 8 bases, with 17 bases left in between. This chain's CDR3 is CAISPDTRLDTIYF. DNA of the CDR3: TGTGCCATCAGCCCGGACACAAGATTGGACACCATATATTTT.

This clonotype was observed a few times. The rearrangement joins TRBV7-9 to TRBJ1-1, with 7 bases aligning to TRBD1. This CDR3 region has 14 residues. Germline CDR1 reads SEHNR; CDR2 reads FQNEAQ (reference sequence). Losses at the gene ends were 5 bases for V and 3 bases for J; bases not matched to a gene: 6. The CDR3 is CASSPRTGDTEAFF. The DNA of the CDR3 is TGTGCCAGCAGCCCCCGGACAGGTGACACTGAAGCTTTCTTT. Complete variable domain (other parts from reference TRBV7-9 and TRBJ1-1): DTGVSQNPRHKITKRGQNVTFRCDPISEHNRLYWYRQTLGQGPEFLTYFQNEAQLEKSRLLSDRFSAERPKGSFSTLEIQRTEQGDSAMYLCASSPRTGDTEAFFGQGTRLTVV.

In its sample, this clonotype was seen many times. V is TRBV7-2 and J is TRBJ2-1; a possible D gene is TRBD2 (6 bases). This CDR3 is 13 amino acids long. Between the trimmed V and J ends, which lost 8 bases and 4 bases, there was a span of 12 bases. In germline, CDR1 is SGHTA, CDR2 FQGNSA. CDR3 in DNA: TGTGCCAGCGGCCCACGGGGGTACAATGAGCAGTTCTTC. It translates to CASGPRGYNEQFF.

This clonotype was recorded at least ten times. The rearrangement joins TRBV11-2 to TRBJ2-3, with D unclear. This CDR3 is 17 amino acids long. The germline V gene has CDR1 SGHAT and CDR2 FQNNGV. Trimming shortened V by 2 bases and J by 1 base, and 16 bases separated the two germline ends. The CDR3 loop reads CASSLNGLGRGTDTQYF. CDR3 DNA sequence: TGTGCCAGCAGCTTAAATGGGTTGGGTCGGGGCACAGATACGCAGTATTTT.

This clonotype has a handful of counts. At one end, the junction sequence differs from germline, possibly due to a read error. The chain is built from TRBV28 and TRBJ2-7, with TRBD1 matching 8 bases. The CDR3 extends over 13 amino acids. Per germline, CDR1 MDHEN and CDR2 SYDVKM. The CDR3 region has the DNA TGTGCCAGCAGTCTTGCCTCGACAGGGGCTAGTTCCTTC. Translation: CASSLASTGASSF.

This clonotype has just a few counts. J is TRBJ1-4 and V is TRBV7-2; TRBD1 aligns across 8 bases. Trimming cost V 5 bases and J 6 bases; bases outside gene matches: 11. Germline loops: CDR1 SGHTA, CDR2 FQGNSA. This CDR3 has 16 amino acids. This chain's CDR3 is CASSKTQGAVDEKLFF. CDR3 in DNA: TGTGCCAGCAGCAAAACCCAGGGGGCCGTGGATGAAAAACTGTTTTTT.

This clonotype was picked up many times. V gene TRBV29-1 combines with J gene TRBJ2-2, with 14 positions matching TRBD2. With 7 bases clipped from V and 5 bases from J, the junction kept 3 bases outside the gene matches. CDR1 is SQVTM, CDR2 ANQGSEA, per germline. CDR3 length: 14 residues. Here the CDR3 reads CSGGLAGVTGELFF. The CDR3 DNA reads as TGCAGCGGGGGACTAGCGGGAGTTACCGGGGAGCTGTTTTTT.

This clonotype appeared many times. The V call is TRBV28, the J call TRBJ2-7; no clear D gene. CDR1 is MDHEN and CDR2 is SYDVKM in the germline V gene. V lost 7 bases and J 2 bases, leaving 15 bases between the germline ends. This CDR3 spans 14 amino acids. CDR3 protein: CASKVVRAPYEQYF. The CDR3 nucleotides are TGTGCCAGCAAGGTCGTCCGAGCCCCCTACGAGCAGTACTTC.

The chain carries TRBV28 and TRBJ2-2; the match to TRBD2 covers 10 bases. The germline gives CDR1 MDHEN, CDR2 SYDVKM. The CDR3 runs to 14 residues. V lost 7 bases to trimming and J lost 3 bases; unmatched junction nucleotides: 2. CDR3 in amino acids: CASTLAGDTGELFF. In DNA, the CDR3 is TGTGCCAGCACCCTAGCGGGGGACACCGGGGAGCTGTTTTTT. Using reference TRBV28 and TRBJ2-2 for the parts outside the CDR3, the full variable domain is DVKVTQSSRYLVKRTGEKVFLECVQDMDHENMFWYRQDPGLGLRLIYFSYDVKMKEKGDIPEGYSVSREKKERFSLILESASTNQTSMYLCASTLAGDTGELFFGEGSRLTVL.

In this sample, this clonotype turned up many times. The gene calls are TRBV7-2 and TRBJ1-2; no clear D. The length of the CDR3 is 15 residues. CDR1 is SGHTA and CDR2 is FQGNSA in the germline V gene. V was clipped by 5 bases and J by 3 bases, with 16 bases between them. The CDR3 protein is CASSTKVRSYYGYTF. CDR3 coding DNA: TGTGCCAGCAGCACAAAGGTTCGGAGTTACTATGGCTACACCTTC.

This clonotype was seen at least ten times. One end of the junction varies from germline; a read error may be responsible. The chain has TRBV10-3 and TRBJ2-7; unclear D gene. Germline-derived CDR1 and CDR2 are ENHRY and SYGVKD. The CDR3 loop spans 14 amino acids. In DNA form, the CDR3 reads TGTGCCATCAGTGAGGACAATCTCTCCGACGAGCAGTACTTC. This sequence encodes CAISEDNLSDEQYF.

This clonotype has only a few counts. The genes are TRBV7-9 and TRBJ2-2, with D maybe TRBD1 (5 bases). The CDR3 has 14 residues. Germline V gene sequence: CDR1 SEHNR, CDR2 FQNEAQ (reference sequence). Trimming left V 6 bases short and J 4 bases short, with 12 bases between. CDR3 bases: TGTGCCAGCAGGCATACAGGCCCCACCGGGGAGCTGTTTTTT. Translation: CASRHTGPTGELFF.

This clonotype was seen ten or more times. This sequence joins TRBV19 and TRBJ2-1, with 8 bases lining up with TRBD1. The germline CDR1 and CDR2 sequences are LNHDA and SQIVND (reference sequence). This CDR3 region has 15 residues. J gave up 5 bases and V 6 bases, and 9 bases lay outside the gene matches. The chain's CDR3 is CASSSQGAGNNEQFF. The DNA of the CDR3 is TGTGCCAGTAGCTCGCAGGGGGCGGGGAACAATGAGCAGTTCTTC.

This clonotype has at least ten counts. The chain employs TRBV18 and TRBJ1-5; D gene uncertain. V lost 3 bases to trimming and J lost 3 bases, with 9 bases between them. This CDR3 region has 14 residues. Germline CDR1 is KGHSH and CDR2 is LQKENI. In DNA, the CDR3 is TGTGCCAGCTCACCCCGGGCCAACAATCAGCCCCAGCATTTT. Protein: CASSPRANNQPQHF.

The table lists this clonotype with many counts. The genes are TRBV11-2 and TRBJ2-1; weak D call: TRBD2 (6 bases). Germline CDR1 is SGHAT and CDR2 is FQNNGV. There are 12 residues in the CDR3. Trimming removed 1 base at V and 12 bases at J, with 10 bases between. CDR3 protein: CASSLAPGLQFF. As DNA, the CDR3 is TGTGCCAGCAGCTTAGCTCCGGGACTGCAGTTCTTC.

This clonotype appeared many times. This sequence joins TRBV12-5 and TRBJ1-2; 8 bases match TRBD1. With 3 bases clipped from V and 7 bases from J, the junction kept 7 bases outside the gene matches. CDR3 size: 14 residues. Germline loops: CDR1 LGHNT, CDR2 FRNRAP. The CDR3 spells CASGFGQGSSGYTF. The DNA for the CDR3 is TGTGCTAGTGGTTTCGGACAGGGCTCGAGTGGCTACACCTTC.

The table lists this clonotype with many counts. The chain combines TRBV19 with TRBJ2-7; 8 nucleotides line up with TRBD1. The CDR3 is 13 residues long. Germline CDR1 is LNHDA and CDR2 is SQIVND (reference sequence). V shed 5 bases and J 2 bases; nucleotides not matched to a gene: 2. DNA of the CDR3: TGTGCCAGTAGTGTACAGGGGGCCTACGAGCAGTACTTC. Its translation: CASSVQGAYEQYF.